A selection of T cell receptor beta chains follows, all from one sample in a study of cytomegalovirus exposure and HLA in healthy donors. Sequenced by immunoSEQ multiplex PCR; TCRdb stores in-frame clones only, minus some. The sample totals roughly 78,000 clones; its top ten clones hold 4.5% to 5%. Material for sequencing was PBMCs. These receptors originate from a man in his forties in good health and CMV-seronegative. The CDR3 runs from the conserved cysteine through the conserved F or W. Each record gives: V gene, J gene, clone size, D gene, CDR3 protein, CDR3 DNA. The D gene is left open where the match is weak. Size values are once, few and many counts, or a class for expanded clones, and some rows have none.

v_gene: TRBV2; j_gene: TRBJ1-1; abundance: NA; d_gene: NA; CDR3aa: CASSARANTEAFF; CDR3nt: TGTGCCAGCAGTGCGAGGGCAAACACTGAAGCTTTCTTT
v_gene: TRBV19; j_gene: TRBJ1-2; abundance: NA; d_gene: NA; CDR3aa: CASSTQGSYGYTF; CDR3nt: TGTGCCAGTAGTACGCAGGGATCCTATGGCTACACCTTC
v_gene: TRBV30; j_gene: TRBJ1-5; abundance: NA; d_gene: TRBD1; CDR3aa: CAWSEGTGVAQPQHF; CDR3nt: TGTGCCTGGAGTGAGGGGACAGGGGTGGCTCAGCCCCAGCATTTT
v_gene: TRBV5-1; j_gene: TRBJ2-7; abundance: NA; d_gene: TRBD1; CDR3aa: CASSFPGTGPYEQYF; CDR3nt: TGCGCCAGCAGCTTTCCCGGGACAGGGCCCTACGAGCAGTACTTC
v_gene: TRBV18; j_gene: TRBJ1-1; abundance: NA; d_gene: NA; CDR3aa: CASFYHRLTEAFF; CDR3nt: TGTGCCAGCTTTTACCACAGGTTGACTGAAGCTTTCTTT
v_gene: TRBV6-1; j_gene: TRBJ2-5; abundance: NA; d_gene: NA; CDR3aa: CASSELAFVGGLQETQYF; CDR3nt: TGTGCCAGCAGTGAACTCGCGTTTGTGGGAGGCCTTCAAGAGACCCAGTACTTC
v_gene: TRBV6-5; j_gene: TRBJ2-5; abundance: NA; d_gene: TRBD2; CDR3aa: CASRSSTGGQETQYF; CDR3nt: TGTGCCAGCCGCTCTTCGACGGGGGGGCAAGAGACCCAGTACTTC
v_gene: TRBV5-6; j_gene: TRBJ2-7; abundance: NA; d_gene: TRBD2; CDR3aa: CASSPGLGLEQYF; CDR3nt: TGTGCCAGCTCGCCGGGACTAGGACTTGAGCAGTACTTC
v_gene: TRBV10-1; j_gene: TRBJ2-1; abundance: NA; d_gene: NA; CDR3aa: CASSRDLAYDEQFF; CDR3nt: TGCGCCAGCAGCCGGGACTTAGCCTATGATGAGCAGTTCTTC
v_gene: TRBV5-1; j_gene: TRBJ2-5; abundance: NA; d_gene: NA; CDR3aa: CASSGFTNQETQYF; CDR3nt: TGCGCCAGCAGTGGCTTCACTAACCAAGAGACCCAGTACTTC
v_gene: TRBV6-1; j_gene: TRBJ1-5; abundance: NA; d_gene: NA; CDR3aa: CASSEEGGQPQHF; CDR3nt: TGTGCCAGCAGTGAAGAAGGGGGTCAGCCCCAGCATTTT
v_gene: TRBV6-4; j_gene: TRBJ2-1; abundance: medium-sized; d_gene: TRBD2; CDR3aa: CASSDSPGTSGGASASYNEQFF; CDR3nt: TGTGCCAGCAGTGACTCACCTGGGACTAGCGGGGGGGCGTCCGCTTCCTACAATGAGCAGTTCTTC
v_gene: TRBV4-1; j_gene: TRBJ2-7; abundance: NA; d_gene: TRBD2; CDR3aa: CASSPGTSGGSISSYEQYF; CDR3nt: TGCGCCAGCAGCCCTGGGACTAGCGGGGGGTCTATCTCCTCCTACGAGCAGTACTTC
v_gene: TRBV4-3; j_gene: TRBJ1-1; abundance: NA; d_gene: NA; CDR3aa: CASSQELSTTLSNTEAFF; CDR3nt: TGCGCCAGCAGCCAAGAACTTTCAACGACTCTTTCTAACACTGAAGCTTTCTTT
v_gene: TRBV2; j_gene: TRBJ1-1; abundance: NA; d_gene: NA; CDR3aa: CASTKEGVGTEAFF; CDR3nt: TGTGCCAGCACTAAAGAGGGGGTCGGCACTGAAGCTTTCTTT
v_gene: TRBV28; j_gene: TRBJ2-7; abundance: NA; d_gene: TRBD1; CDR3aa: CASSLYQTGVSPYEQYF; CDR3nt: TGTGCCAGCAGTTTATATCAGACAGGGGTTAGTCCCTACGAGCAGTACTTC
v_gene: TRBV7-9; j_gene: TRBJ1-2; abundance: NA; d_gene: TRBD1; CDR3aa: CASSLAGTANYGYTF; CDR3nt: TGTGCCAGCAGCTTAGCCGGGACAGCTAACTATGGCTACACCTTC
v_gene: TRBV11-2; j_gene: TRBJ2-7; abundance: NA; d_gene: NA; CDR3aa: CASSLALGSREQYF; CDR3nt: TGTGCCAGCAGCTTAGCCCTAGGCTCGAGGGAGCAGTACTTC
v_gene: TRBV12-2; j_gene: TRBJ1-4; abundance: NA; d_gene: NA; CDR3aa: CASRLAPLRLGSFREKLFF; CDR3nt: TGTGCAAGTCGCTTAGCGCCCCTCCGACTGGGGAGTTTTAGGGAAAAACTGTTTTTT
v_gene: TRBV4-1; j_gene: TRBJ2-7; abundance: NA; d_gene: TRBD2; CDR3aa: CASSLNAREATYEQYF; CDR3nt: TGCGCCAGCAGCCTTAACGCTCGGGAGGCCACCTACGAGCAGTACTTC
v_gene: TRBV11-2; j_gene: TRBJ1-4; abundance: NA; d_gene: NA; CDR3aa: CASSLSRDSVTNEKLFF; CDR3nt: TGTGCCAGCAGCTTATCCAGGGACTCAGTAACTAATGAAAAACTGTTTTTT
v_gene: TRBV4-3; j_gene: TRBJ2-7; abundance: NA; d_gene: NA; CDR3aa: CASSQDLRASYEQYF; CDR3nt: TGCGCCAGCAGCCAAGACCTCAGGGCCTCCTACGAGCAGTACTTC
v_gene: TRBV5-1; j_gene: TRBJ2-1; abundance: NA; d_gene: TRBD2; CDR3aa: CASSEAGGYYNEQFF; CDR3nt: TGCGCCAGCAGCGAAGCGGGGGGCTACTACAATGAGCAGTTCTTC
v_gene: TRBV19; j_gene: TRBJ1-5; abundance: NA; d_gene: TRBD1; CDR3aa: CASSSTGGGQPQHF; CDR3nt: TGTGCCAGTAGCTCCACAGGGGGCGGTCAGCCCCAGCATTTT
v_gene: TRBV27; j_gene: TRBJ1-2; abundance: NA; d_gene: NA; CDR3aa: CASSLKGGYGYTF; CDR3nt: TGTGCCAGCAGTTTAAAAGGGGGCTATGGCTACACCTTC
v_gene: TRBV6-4; j_gene: TRBJ2-2; abundance: NA; d_gene: TRBD1; CDR3aa: CASSATQGAPNTGELFF; CDR3nt: TGTGCCAGCAGTGCCACACAGGGGGCGCCGAACACCGGGGAGCTGTTTTTT
v_gene: TRBV4-1; j_gene: TRBJ2-7; abundance: NA; d_gene: TRBD1; CDR3aa: CASSQKTTAGGASYEQYF; CDR3nt: TGCGCCAGCAGCCAAAAAACCACCGCAGGGGGCGCGTCCTACGAGCAGTACTTC
v_gene: TRBV18; j_gene: TRBJ2-7; abundance: NA; d_gene: TRBD1; CDR3aa: CASSRMGQGKIYEQYF; CDR3nt: TGTGCCAGCTCACGAATGGGACAGGGGAAGATTTACGAGCAGTACTTC
v_gene: TRBV11-2; j_gene: TRBJ2-2; abundance: NA; d_gene: NA; CDR3aa: CASSLVAGWNTGELFF; CDR3nt: TGTGCCAGCAGCTTAGTGGCGGGTTGGAACACCGGGGAGCTGTTTTTT
v_gene: TRBV10-3; j_gene: TRBJ2-5; abundance: NA; d_gene: NA; CDR3aa: CAISLSHQETQYF; CDR3nt: TGTGCCATCAGTTTATCCCACCAAGAGACCCAGTACTTC
v_gene: TRBV11-2; j_gene: TRBJ2-5; abundance: NA; d_gene: NA; CDR3aa: CASSLDNQRETQYF; CDR3nt: TGTGCCAGCAGCTTAGATAATCAGCGGGAGACCCAGTACTTC
v_gene: TRBV6-6; j_gene: TRBJ2-1; abundance: NA; d_gene: TRBD2; CDR3aa: CASSQLAGGYNEQFF; CDR3nt: TGTGCCAGCAGCCAACTAGCGGGGGGGTACAATGAGCAGTTCTTC
v_gene: TRBV5-1; j_gene: TRBJ2-2; abundance: NA; d_gene: TRBD2; CDR3aa: CASSFRTSGGDTGELFF; CDR3nt: TGCGCCAGCAGCTTCCGGACTAGCGGGGGGGACACCGGGGAGCTGTTTTTT
v_gene: TRBV6-5; j_gene: TRBJ2-1; abundance: NA; d_gene: NA; CDR3aa: CASSTEGDNNEQFF; CDR3nt: TGTGCCAGCAGCACTGAGGGGGATAACAATGAGCAGTTCTTC
v_gene: TRBV28; j_gene: TRBJ1-2; abundance: NA; d_gene: TRBD1; CDR3aa: CASTPRGAQPYYGYTF; CDR3nt: TGTGCCAGCACCCCCAGGGGGGCGCAACCTTACTATGGCTACACCTTC
v_gene: TRBV6-4; j_gene: TRBJ2-1; abundance: NA; d_gene: NA; CDR3aa: CASSTVGGRVNEQFF; CDR3nt: TGTGCCAGCAGTACAGTCGGGGGGCGGGTAAATGAGCAGTTCTTC
v_gene: TRBV20-1; j_gene: TRBJ2-5; abundance: NA; d_gene: NA; CDR3aa: CSAVLQETQYF; CDR3nt: TGCAGTGCTGTCCTCCAAGAGACCCAGTACTTC
v_gene: TRBV5-1; j_gene: TRBJ2-2; abundance: NA; d_gene: TRBD1; CDR3aa: CASSLVRFTGGFTGELFF; CDR3nt: TGCGCCAGCAGCTTGGTCAGGTTTACAGGGGGCTTCACCGGGGAGCTGTTTTTT
v_gene: TRBV4-3; j_gene: TRBJ1-1; abundance: NA; d_gene: NA; CDR3aa: CASSHLDRSTEAFF; CDR3nt: TGCGCCAGCAGCCACCTTGACAGGAGCACTGAAGCTTTCTTT
v_gene: TRBV5-1; j_gene: TRBJ2-1; abundance: NA; d_gene: TRBD2; CDR3aa: CASGLADSYNEQFF; CDR3nt: TGCGCCAGCGGGCTAGCGGATTCCTACAATGAGCAGTTCTTC
v_gene: TRBV6-1; j_gene: TRBJ2-5; abundance: NA; d_gene: NA; CDR3aa: CASTEVVTQYF; CDR3nt: TGTGCCAGCACCGAGGTCGTGACCCAGTACTTC